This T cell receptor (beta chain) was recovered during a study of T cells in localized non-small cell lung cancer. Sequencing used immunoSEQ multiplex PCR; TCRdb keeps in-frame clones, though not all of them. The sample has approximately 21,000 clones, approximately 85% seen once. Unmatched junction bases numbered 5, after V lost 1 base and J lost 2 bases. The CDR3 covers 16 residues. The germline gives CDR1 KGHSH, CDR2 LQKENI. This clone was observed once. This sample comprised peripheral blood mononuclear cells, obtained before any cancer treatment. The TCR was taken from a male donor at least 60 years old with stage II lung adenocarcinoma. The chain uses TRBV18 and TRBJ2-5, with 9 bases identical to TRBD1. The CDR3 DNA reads TGTGCCAGCTCACCACTGCGACAGGGGGTACAAGAGACCCAGTACTTC. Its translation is CASSPLRQGVQETQYF.